This T cell receptor beta chain was recovered during a study of T-cell memory formation after mild COVID-19. This clonotype was picked up a small number of times. MiXCR, run by TCRdb on the 5' RACE reads, gives a single entry per CDR3 protein. This repertoire shows some 57,000 distinct CDR3 sequences, over 9% found once; its top ten account for under 25%. The sequenced sample was PBMCs or a T cell subset sorted from them (not recorded which). This sequence originates from a man aged 18 to 30 who had mild COVID-19 (a few samples of this study predate the infection). Cell type and time point are not known.

CDR3 in amino acids: CASRQGEGAVVNSPLHF. The CDR3, as DNA: TGTGCCAGCAGGCAAGGGGAGGGTGCGGTGGTAAATTCACCCCTCCACTTT. The genes are TRBV7-8 and TRBJ1-6; a possible D gene is TRBD1 (5 bases). CDR1 SGHVS and CDR2 FQNEAQ come from the germline V gene. The CDR3 runs 17 residues. Deletions cut 6 bases from V and 7 bases from J, with 22 bases between.